Sequencing of this TCR beta chain was carried out in a study of human T cells and chemical hapten exposure. The library put unique molecular identifiers onto individual cDNA molecules. TCRdb redid the calling of the RACE reads with MiXCR, one entry per CDR3 protein. The sample lists 75,000 to 100,000 distinct CDR3 sequences; 9.5% to 15% were seen once. The time point was: patch test 1, 2 weeks after DPC sensitization. As to treatment: therapeutic diphenylcyclopropenone sensitization with weekly scalp DPC. Drawing of blood took place ahead of applying each patch test. The sequencing used whole blood, collected in connection with sensitization to the hapten diphenylcyclopropenone (DPC). This TCR was recovered from a woman aged 40 to 49 with alopecia areata. Some clones in this sample may be carry-over from other donors' samples.

CDR3 sequence reads: CASNRLTVNTGELFF. CDR3 bases: TGTGCCAGCAATCGACTGACGGTGAACACCGGGGAGCTGTTTTTT. The rearrangement joins TRBV16 to TRBJ2-2; D is uncertain. Trimming cost V 7 bases and J 1 base, with 13 bases left between them. CDR3 size: 15 residues. Per germline, CDR1 KGHSY and CDR2 FQNENV.